Below, 14 T cell receptor beta chains from the same sample are listed, as sequenced in a study of cytomegalovirus exposure and HLA in healthy donors. PCR was performed using 60 Vbeta and 13 Jbeta primers. TCRdb's table, derived via immunoSEQ multiplex PCR, lists solely in-frame clones and lacks some. Listed are about 140,000 clones; 2.7% falls within the top ten. Material for sequencing was PBMCs. The source of these receptors is a man aged 40-55 years in good health and CMV-seronegative.

The chain employs TRBV18 and TRBJ1-5; TRBD1 is a possible D gene (6 bases). The V and J ends lost 3 bases and 6 bases respectively, with 12 bases between them. The V gene's germline CDR1 is KGHSH and CDR2 LQKENI. The CDR3 consists of 14 residues. The CDR3 region is CASSPGTYGQPQHF. In DNA, the CDR3 is TGTGCCAGCTCACCCGGGACATATGGTCAGCCCCAGCATTTT.

The rearrangement links TRBV20-1 to TRBJ1-1; D call uncertain. V was clipped by 3 bases and J by 5 bases, with 7 bases between them. This CDR3 contains 11 residues. The germline gives CDR1 DFQATT, CDR2 SNEGSKA (reference sequence). CDR3 nucleotides: TGCAGTGCTAGTGGGCTGACTGAAGCTTTCTTT. This translates into CSASGLTEAFF.

This chain joins TRBV4-2 and TRBJ1-3; TRBD1 is a possible D gene (5 bases). Looked up from germline, CDR1 is LGHNA and CDR2 is YNFKEQ. V dropped 4 bases and J dropped 4 bases, with 20 bases sitting between them. The CDR3 spans 17 residues. CDR3 protein: CASSPGRWGSGGNTIYF. In DNA, the CDR3 is TGTGCCAGCAGCCCGGGGAGGTGGGGGTCGGGAGGAAACACCATATATTTT.

The J gene is TRBJ2-7, the V gene TRBV5-1, with TRBD2 matching 13 bases. The CDR3 runs 13 residues. The germline V gene has CDR1 SGHRS and CDR2 YFSETQ. With V trimmed by 5 bases and J by 4 bases, 0 bases remained unmatched. The DNA of the CDR3 is TGCGCCAGCAGACTAGCGGGGGGGTACGAGCAGTACTTC. Translated: CASRLAGGYEQYF.

V usage is TRBV7-9 and J usage is TRBJ1-2; D gene unclear. The CDR3 spans 18 residues. Trimming removed 2 bases from V and 4 bases from J, with 23 bases in between. In germline, CDR1 is SEHNR, CDR2 FQNEAQ (reference sequence). The CDR3 region has the DNA TGTGCCAGCAGCTTAACGATAGTCGCTTCGCATACCCCCTATGGCTACACCTTC. Translation gives CASSLTIVASHTPYGYTF.

The V gene is TRBV11-1, the J gene TRBJ2-5; 9 nucleotides agree with TRBD1. Looked up from germline, CDR1 is SGHAT and CDR2 is FQDESV (reference sequence). This CDR3 has 15 amino acids. Losses at the gene ends were 3 bases for V and 5 bases for J; bases not matched to a gene: 7. This CDR3 reads CASSFETGGIETQYF. The CDR3 DNA reads TGTGCCAGCAGCTTTGAGACAGGGGGTATCGAGACCCAGTACTTC.

J is TRBJ1-4 and V is TRBV7-2, with 8 bases aligning to TRBD1. There are 16 residues in the CDR3. V was clipped by 1 base and J by 8 bases; unmatched bases: 9. CDR1 is SGHTA and CDR2 is FQGNSA in the germline V gene. The DNA for the CDR3 is TGTGCCAGCAGCTTAGGCCCCGGACAGGGAGACGAAAAACTGTTTTTT. As protein: CASSLGPGQGDEKLFF.

The V and J genes are TRBV6-5 and TRBJ2-7, with 9 nucleotides matching TRBD1. This CDR3 is built from 14 residues. Germline-derived CDR1 and CDR2 are MNHEY and SVGAGI. With V trimmed by 8 bases and J by 6 bases, 11 bases remained unmatched. CDR3 loop: CASRNSGTGFEQYF. The CDR3 DNA reads TGTGCCAGCCGCAATTCCGGGACAGGGTTCGAGCAGTACTTC.

The rearrangement joins TRBV4-2 to TRBJ1-1; no reliable D call. There are 14 residues in the CDR3. CDR1 is LGHNA and CDR2 is YNFKEQ in the germline V gene. The ends were cut back, 0 bases at V and 12 bases at J, with 17 bases in the middle. CDR3 in amino acids: CASSQDLNAGGTFF. Written as DNA, the CDR3 is TGTGCCAGCAGCCAAGATCTGAACGCCGGCGGGACTTTCTTT.

The gene calls are TRBV11-1 and TRBJ1-1; TRBD1 is a possible D gene (6 bases). V was clipped by 5 bases and J by 1 base, with 8 bases between them. Germline CDR1 and CDR2: SGHAT and FQDESV (reference sequence). CDR3 length: 13 amino acids. CDR3 sequence (DNA): TGTGCCAGCAGCCAACAGGGGAACACTGAAGCTTTCTTT. Translating it yields CASSQQGNTEAFF.

CDR3 in DNA: TGTGCCAGCACTCTGCCACGGGGCGGGACCTACGAGCAGTACTTC. Residues: CASTLPRGGTYEQYF. The V and J genes are TRBV28 and TRBJ2-7; weak D call: TRBD2 (6 bases). The CDR3 totals 15 residues. Germline assignment: CDR1 MDHEN and CDR2 SYDVKM. Trimming took 7 bases from V and 2 from J, leaving 18 bases between them.

The chain links TRBV4-1 to TRBJ1-2; D is perhaps TRBD1 (6 bases). The CDR3 totals 15 residues. Germline V gene data show CDR1 as MGHRA and CDR2 as YSYEKL. V dropped 2 bases and J dropped 5 bases, with 15 bases sitting between them. In DNA, the CDR3 is TGCGCCAGCAGCCAACTGGACAGAGCGGAATATGGCTACACCTTC. It encodes CASSQLDRAEYGYTF.

The V and J genes are TRBV11-2 and TRBJ2-2; D unresolved. Per the germline V gene, CDR1 is SGHAT and CDR2 is FQNNGV. Trimming pared 2 bases from V and 2 bases from J, leaving 9 bases between. There are 15 residues in the CDR3. CDR3 nucleotide sequence: TGTGCCAGCAGCTTACAGGCAGTAAACACCGGGGAGCTGTTTTTT. It yields the protein CASSLQAVNTGELFF.

This chain uses TRBV19 with TRBJ1-3; perhaps TRBD1 as D (5 bases). The V gene's germline CDR1 is LNHDA and CDR2 SQIVND (reference sequence). The CDR3 is 17 residues long. V lost 1 base and J 0 bases, leaving 13 bases between the germline ends. CDR3 residues: CASSIVGAASSGNTIYF. CDR3 bases: TGTGCCAGTAGTATAGTAGGGGCCGCGTCCTCTGGAAACACCATATATTTT.